A single sample is the source of the 16 T cell receptor beta chains below, sequenced in a study of untreated major depressive disorder. Antigen specificity for these receptors is unknown. Assay: immunoSEQ multiplex PCR; the TCRdb copy retains only in-frame clones and omits some. The sample carries about 19,000 clones, roughly nine tenths recorded once. Study findings and constraints: TRBV05-01 (Vbeta 5.1) usage was higher in CD4+ T cells of depressed patients than controls.

The sequencing input was CD4+ T cells from PBMCs. These receptors came from a woman between 40 and 55 years old with major depressive disorder.

The chain couples TRBV6-5 to TRBJ2-2; TRBD1 matches at 8 bases. From germline, CDR1 is MNHEY and CDR2 SVGAGI. This CDR3 comprises 16 residues. Trimming took 2 bases from V and 6 from J; bases not matched to a gene: 8. The CDR3 loop is CASSYRTGSLAGELFF. The CDR3 DNA sequence: TGTGCCAGCAGTTACCGGACAGGGAGCTTGGCCGGGGAGCTGTTTTTT.

The chain combines TRBV19 with TRBJ1-2; 7 positions match TRBD1. CDR1 and CDR2 (germline): LNHDA, SQIVND (reference sequence). This CDR3 region has 16 residues. V lost 5 bases, J lost 3 bases, and 12 bases stayed unmatched. As DNA, the CDR3 is TGTGCCAGTAGTTCCCCCGGACAGGCTGCAGACTATGGCTACACCTTC. Protein product: CASSSPGQAADYGYTF.

This sequence joins TRBV11-2 and TRBJ2-6; D call uncertain. Trimming took 5 bases from V and 4 from J, leaving 9 bases between them. The CDR3 extends over 14 amino acids. Germline CDR1 SGHAT, CDR2 FQNNGV. In DNA form, the CDR3 reads TGTGCCAGCAGCCCTCAAGGAGGGGCCAACGTCCTGACTTTC. Translating gives CASSPQGGANVLTF.

This chain connects TRBV5-1 to TRBJ1-4; D is possibly TRBD1 (5 bases). CDR3 size: 15 residues. Germline V gives CDR1 SGHRS, CDR2 YFSETQ. Between the trimmed V and J ends, which lost 0 bases and 2 bases, there was a span of 8 bases. Here the CDR3 reads CASSLGGTTNEKLFF. CDR3 nucleotides: TGCGCCAGCAGCTTGGGAGGGACCACTAATGAAAAACTGTTTTTT.

The gene calls are TRBV6-6 and TRBJ2-7, with D unresolved. From germline, CDR1 is MNHNY and CDR2 SVGAGI (reference sequence). Trimming shortened V by 0 bases and J by 7 bases, and 19 bases separated the two germline ends. The CDR3 loop spans 16 amino acids. The CDR3 region is CASSYSTGGAGEEQYV. The CDR3 region has the DNA TGTGCCAGCAGTTACTCGACGGGCGGAGCTGGAGAAGAGCAGTACGTC.

The chain combines TRBV2 with TRBJ1-6; D remains ambiguous. Germline V CDR1 and CDR2: SNHLY, FYNNEI. V was trimmed by 6 bases and J by 1 base, leaving 16 bases between them. The CDR3 totals 17 residues. CDR3 residues: CASRYSLRISYNSPLHF. CDR3 sequence (DNA): TGTGCCAGCAGGTATTCCCTCCGGATATCCTATAATTCACCCCTCCACTTT. The whole variable domain, remainder taken from reference TRBV2 and TRBJ1-6, is EPEVTQTPSHQVTQMGQEVILRCVPISNHLYFYWYRQILGQKVEFLVSFYNNEISEKSEIFDDQFSVERPDGSNFTLKIRSTKLEDSAMYFCASRYSLRISYNSPLHFGNGTRLTVT.

The chain joins TRBV5-4 to TRBJ2-5; a possible D gene is TRBD1 (5 bases). The germline CDR1 and CDR2 sequences are SGHNT and YYREEE (reference sequence). This CDR3 contains 15 residues. The V gene lost 7 bases and the J gene lost 6 bases, with 22 bases spanning the gap. The CDR3 nucleotides are TGTGCCAGCGCCCTATTAAGTGGGGCCGAGCAGACCCAGTACTTC. It codes for CASALLSGAEQTQYF.

The rearrangement links TRBV6-5 to TRBJ1-2, with unresolved D. V was cut by 0 bases and J by 3 bases, with 11 bases left in between. This CDR3 is 15 amino acids long. From germline, CDR1 is MNHEY and CDR2 SVGAGI. CDR3: CASSYSYRSDYGYTF. As DNA, the CDR3 is TGTGCCAGCAGTTACTCGTACAGATCCGACTATGGCTACACCTTC.

The chain is built from TRBV6-5 and TRBJ1-2, with TRBD1 as a possible D gene (5 bases). CDR1 is MNHEY, CDR2 SVGAGI, per germline. CDR3 size: 14 residues. The V end was cut by 2 bases, the J end by 4 bases, with 11 bases between. This chain's CDR3 is CASSYGGVGYGYTF. The CDR3 DNA reads TGTGCCAGCAGTTACGGGGGGGTAGGCTATGGCTACACCTTC.

The rearrangement joins TRBV19 to TRBJ2-6; D remains unclear. Germline lookup yields CDR1 LNHDA and CDR2 SQIVND (reference sequence). CDR3 length equals 16 residues. Trimming left V 3 bases short and J 0 bases short, with 9 bases between. CDR3 amino acids: CASSMMSTSGANVLTF. CDR3 bases: TGTGCCAGTAGTATGATGTCAACCTCTGGGGCCAACGTCCTGACTTTC. Drawing the rest from reference TRBV19 and TRBJ2-6, the complete variable domain is DGGITQSPKYLFRKEGQNVTLSCEQNLNHDAMYWYRQDPGQGLRLIYYSQIVNDFQKGDIAEGYSVSREKKESFPLTVTSAQKNPTAFYLCASSMMSTSGANVLTFGAGSRLTVL.

V is TRBV15 and J is TRBJ1-2, with D unresolved. The V gene's germline CDR1 is LNHNV and CDR2 YYDKDF (reference sequence). The CDR3 length is 14 residues. V was clipped by 2 bases and J by 2 bases, with 9 bases between them. The CDR3 region is CATSRRQANYGYTF. CDR3 DNA: TGTGCCACCAGCAGACGTCAGGCGAACTATGGCTACACCTTC.

The chain couples TRBV18 to TRBJ1-1; no clear D. Germline assignment: CDR1 KGHSH and CDR2 LQKENI. CDR3 length: 15 residues. Trimming pared 4 bases from V and 3 bases from J, leaving 15 bases between. The CDR3 nucleotides read TGTGCCAGCTCACTCAAGGTAACGCGGGACACTGAAGCTTTCTTT. As protein: CASSLKVTRDTEAFF.

V usage is TRBV5-1 and J usage is TRBJ1-2; TRBD1 aligns across 8 bases. The CDR3 is made up of 15 amino acids. The trim removed 0 bases at V and 2 bases at J, leaving 3 bases unmatched. CDR1 is SGHRS, CDR2 YFSETQ, per germline. CDR3 amino acids: CASSLGGQGNYGYTF. Here the CDR3 DNA reads TGCGCCAGCAGCTTGGGCGGACAGGGAAACTATGGCTACACCTTC.

The J gene is TRBJ2-3, the V gene TRBV30; unclear D gene. The CDR3 is 13 amino acids. Germline V gene sequence: CDR1 GTSNPN, CDR2 SVGIG (reference sequence). Trimming stripped 0 bases from V and 3 bases from J, with 7 bases between. The DNA of the CDR3 is TGTGCCTGGAGTGTCCCCGCGACAGATACGCAGTATTTT. Translated, it gives CAWSVPATDTQYF.

The rearrangement joins TRBV5-1 to TRBJ2-2, with TRBD1 identical over 8 bases. J gave up 8 bases and V 0 bases, and 9 bases lay outside the gene matches. The CDR3 loop spans 16 amino acids. The germline gives CDR1 SGHRS, CDR2 YFSETQ. The CDR3 coding sequence is TGCGCCAGCAGCTTGGCCCCAGGGGGCATTCCAGGGGAGCTGTTTTTT. Protein: CASSLAPGGIPGELFF.

V gene TRBV2 combines with J gene TRBJ2-7; 7 bases are a match to TRBD1. The V gene's germline CDR1 is SNHLY and CDR2 FYNNEI. Trimming cost V 6 bases and J 1 base; bases outside gene matches: 9. The CDR3 consists of 15 residues. CDR3 nucleotide sequence: TGTGCCAGCAGGATTGGGACAGACCCGTCCTACGAGCAGTACGTC. Encoded protein: CASRIGTDPSYEQYV.